The 12 T cell receptor beta chains below were found in one sample sequenced in a study of blood T cell repertoires in COVID-19. The assay was immunoSEQ multiplex PCR, and TCRdb's table has in-frame clones only and misses some. The sample lists around 37,000 clones; over 75% were seen once. The specimen sequenced was peripheral blood. These receptor sequences come from a human donor in a cohort sampled during active COVID-19.

The V gene is TRBV6-1, the J gene TRBJ2-3; D might be TRBD1 (7 bases). Trimming left V 2 bases short and J 5 bases short, with 17 bases between. The germline CDR1 and CDR2 sequences are MNHNS and SASEGT. This CDR3 is built from 16 residues. As DNA, the CDR3 is TGTGCCAGCAGTGAATATGCAGGGGGGCCCCAAGATACGCAGTATTTT. Translated: CASSEYAGGPQDTQYF.

The chain carries TRBV19 and TRBJ2-4; tentative D call: TRBD1 (6 bases). V lost 4 bases and J 0 bases, leaving 13 bases between the germline ends. Germline CDR1 and CDR2: LNHDA and SQIVND (reference sequence). The CDR3 length is 16 residues. The CDR3 sequence: CASSTTGNLAKNIQYF. The CDR3 DNA is TGTGCCAGTAGTACTACAGGGAACTTAGCCAAAAACATTCAGTACTTC.

The rearrangement uses TRBV4-1 and TRBJ2-7, with D unclear. Looked up from germline, CDR1 is MGHRA and CDR2 is YSYEKL. V dropped 4 bases and J dropped 6 bases, with 13 bases sitting between them. The CDR3 is made up of 13 amino acids. CDR3 in DNA: TGCGCCAGCAGCCGCCTCCCGGGTGCCGAGCAGTACTTC. Its protein is CASSRLPGAEQYF.

V is TRBV5-1 and J is TRBJ2-5, with 12 bases fitting TRBD2. The ends lost 2 bases at V and 1 base at J; junction bases unmatched: 6. CDR3 length: 17 amino acids. CDR1 is SGHRS and CDR2 is YFSETQ in the germline V gene. CDR3 region: CASSLLAGGTFQETQYF. CDR3 nucleotide sequence: TGCGCCAGCAGCTTACTAGCGGGGGGCACTTTCCAAGAGACCCAGTACTTC.

The chain employs TRBV3-1 (or the pseudogene TRBV3-2) and TRBJ1-2; tentatively, D is TRBD1 (5 bases). V was shortened by 3 bases and J by 2 bases, with 13 bases between the two germline ends. Germline V CDR1 and CDR2: LGHDT, YNNKEL (reference sequence). This CDR3 is built from 15 residues. In DNA form, the CDR3 reads TGTGCCAGCAGCCACGTCAGGGATTTCAACTATGGCTACACCTTC. It translates to CASSHVRDFNYGYTF.

The V and J genes are TRBV2 and TRBJ1-1; D possibly corresponds to TRBD1 (5 bases). V was cut by 10 bases and J by 2 bases, with 14 bases left in between. Germline values: CDR1 SNHLY, CDR2 FYNNEI. The CDR3 loop spans 13 amino acids. In DNA form, the CDR3 reads TGTGCCACCGCGGGGACGGCAAACACTGAAGCTTTCTTT. Translated, it gives CATAGTANTEAFF.

CDR3 DNA sequence: TGTGCCAGCAGTTTATCCTCCAGCACAGATACGCAGTATTTT. This sequence encodes CASSLSSSTDTQYF. The chain employs TRBV27 and TRBJ2-3; D uncertain. The CDR3 totals 14 residues. Germline V gene lookup returns CDR1 MNHEY and CDR2 SMNVEV (reference sequence). The V and J ends lost 0 bases and 0 bases respectively, with 4 bases between them.

This clone was counted a single time. This chain joins TRBV19 and TRBJ2-2; 8 bases are a match to TRBD1. Looked up from germline, CDR1 is LNHDA and CDR2 is SQIVND (reference sequence). V shed 3 bases, J shed 2 bases, and the junction held 11 bases outside the gene matches. The CDR3 consists of 18 residues. CDR3 region: CASSIDFPGQENTGELFF. As DNA, the CDR3 is TGTGCCAGTAGTATCGATTTCCCGGGACAGGAAAACACCGGGGAGCTGTTTTTT.

This chain connects TRBV19 to TRBJ1-5; a weak D match, TRBD1 (5 bases). Trimming pared 6 bases from V and 0 bases from J, leaving 15 bases between. From germline, CDR1 is LNHDA and CDR2 SQIVND (reference sequence). The CDR3 runs to 16 residues. The CDR3 is CASRPNWGDSNQPQHF. The CDR3 nucleotides are TGTGCCAGTAGGCCAAACTGGGGGGATAGCAATCAGCCCCAGCATTTT. Looking up the rest from reference TRBV19 and TRBJ1-5 gives the full variable domain: DGGITQSPKYLFRKEGQNVTLSCEQNLNHDAMYWYRQDPGQGLRLIYYSQIVNDFQKGDIAEGYSVSREKKESFPLTVTSAQKNPTAFYLCASRPNWGDSNQPQHFGDGTRLSIL.

The rearrangement uses TRBV30 and TRBJ2-3; D may be TRBD2 (5 bases). The CDR3 contains 16 residues. The germline CDR1 and CDR2 sequences are GTSNPN and SVGIG (reference sequence). Trimming stripped 0 bases from V and 2 bases from J, with 15 bases between. CDR3 in amino acids: CAWSVQAETYTDTQYF. CDR3 bases: TGTGCCTGGAGTGTACAAGCGGAGACATACACAGATACGCAGTATTTT.

The V and J genes are TRBV11-3 and TRBJ2-3; D is ambiguous. The V end lost 5 bases, the J end lost 0 bases, and 6 bases lay between the germline ends. Germline V gives CDR1 SGHNT, CDR2 YENEEA. CDR3 length equals 13 residues. The CDR3 bases are TGTGCCAGCAGCACGGGTAGCACAGATACGCAGTATTTT. Translated, it gives CASSTGSTDTQYF.

J is TRBJ1-5 and V is TRBV18, with D tentatively TRBD1 (6 bases). This CDR3 spans 13 amino acids. The germline gives CDR1 KGHSH, CDR2 LQKENI. The V gene lost 5 bases and the J gene lost 6 bases, with 11 bases spanning the gap. The CDR3 DNA is TGTGCCAGCTCATCAGGGGAAACTCAGCCCCAGCATTTT. Translated: CASSSGETQPQHF.